These 32 T cell receptor beta chains share one sample of origin, sequenced in a study of STAT3 mutations in large granular lymphocyte leukemia (dated by TCRdb to between 2018 and 2021). These receptors are not linked to any known antigen. Receptors were amplified or captured by the immunoSEQ multiplex PCR assay. TCRdb's version of the immuneACCESS table is confined to in-frame rearrangements and falls short of the full clone set. An unresolved V gene accounts for under half of the shortfall where checked; the remainder is of unknown origin. This sample lists about 34,000 clones; about 86% were detected once. Over 9.5% of the sample rests with the top ten. Overall study outcomes, separate from this receptor: Every T-LGLL patient showed at least one immunodominant TCRbeta clonotype, and about half showed multiple immunodominant subclonotypes.

Sample: peripheral blood mononuclear cells. These receptors originate from a man between 60 and 75 years old with T-cell large granular lymphocyte leukemia. Some clones in this sample may be carry-over from other donors' samples. The age is the age at diagnosis.

The chain recombines TRBV5-4 with TRBJ1-3; D may be TRBD1 (6 bases). Deletions cut 4 bases from V and 0 bases from J, with 11 bases between. The CDR3 runs to 15 residues. Germline CDR1 is SGHNT and CDR2 is YYREEE (reference sequence). Here the CDR3 DNA reads TGTGCCAGCAGCCCCGGACAGAGCTCTGGAAACACCATATATTTT. Translation gives CASSPGQSSGNTIYF.

The chain couples TRBV5-1 to TRBJ2-1; no definite D call. The length of the CDR3 is 12 residues. V lost 0 bases and J lost 12, with 10 bases in between. Germline CDR1 SGHRS, CDR2 YFSETQ. In nucleotides, the CDR3 is TGCGCCAGCAGCTTGGAAGAATCAAGGCAGTTCTTC. It yields the protein CASSLEESRQFF.

The chain joins TRBV12-5 to TRBJ2-4, with a tentative D call TRBD1 (5 bases). The CDR3 consists of 13 residues. The V gene lost 6 bases and the J gene lost 8 bases, with 14 bases spanning the gap. Germline values: CDR1 LGHNT, CDR2 FRNRAP. The CDR3 DNA is TGTGCTAGTGGCCCTTCAGGGTTGGACATTCAGTACTTC. Encoded protein: CASGPSGLDIQYF. The variable domain in full, completed from reference TRBV12-5 and TRBJ2-4, reads DARVTQTPRHKVTEMGQEVTMRCQPILGHNTVFWYRQTMMQGLELLAYFRNRAPLDDSGMPKDRFSAEMPDATLATLKIQPSEPRDSAVYFCASGPSGLDIQYFGAGTRLSVL.

J is TRBJ2-7 and V is TRBV28, with D tentatively TRBD1 or TRBD2 (5 bases each). The V end lost 10 bases, the J end lost 7 bases, and 32 bases lay between the germline ends. The CDR3 extends over 17 amino acids. The germline V gene encodes CDR1 MDHEN and CDR2 SYDVKM. The CDR3 DNA is TGTGCCACTACCTCCTCCTCCACCGGGACGAGGGTGAGGGAGCAGTACTTC. Translated, it gives CATTSSSTGTRVREQYF.

The gene calls are TRBV30 and TRBJ2-3, with D perhaps matching TRBD2 (5 bases). Trimming cost V 4 bases and J 6 bases, with 8 bases left between them. CDR1 and CDR2 (germline): GTSNPN, SVGIG (reference sequence). The length of the CDR3 is 11 residues. The DNA of the CDR3 is TGTGCCTGGACCACGGGGGATACGCAGTATTTT. Its protein product is CAWTTGDTQYF.

The chain carries TRBV4-2 and TRBJ2-1; perhaps D is TRBD1 or TRBD2 (5 bases each). V was cut by 4 bases and J by 4 bases, with 20 bases left in between. Germline V gives CDR1 LGHNA, CDR2 YNFKEQ. The CDR3 has 17 residues. The CDR3, as DNA: TGTGCCAGCAGCCCTTCCGCGCGCGTTGAGGGGTACAATGAGCAGTTCTTC. It translates to CASSPSARVEGYNEQFF.

The DNA for the CDR3 is TGTGCCAGCAGCACCCCCGAGGGCCCGGCATACATTCAGTACTTC. Amino acid sequence: CASSTPEGPAYIQYF. The chain joins TRBV16 to TRBJ2-4, with D maybe TRBD2 (5 bases). V lost 5 bases, J lost 8 bases, and 19 bases lay in between. CDR3 length: 15 amino acids. Germline V gene sequence: CDR1 KGHSY, CDR2 FQNENV.

The chain links TRBV5-6 to TRBJ2-5; D is unclear. Germline V gives CDR1 SGHDT, CDR2 YYEEEE. This CDR3 is 14 amino acids long. V shed 2 bases and J shed 5 bases, with 13 bases lying between them. CDR3 protein: CASSFEATPETQYF. The CDR3 DNA reads as TGTGCCAGCAGCTTTGAGGCGACTCCGGAGACCCAGTACTTC.

J is TRBJ1-1 and V is TRBV5-1, with 10 nucleotides matching TRBD1. Germline loops: CDR1 SGHRS, CDR2 YFSETQ. J was trimmed by 1 base and V by 5 bases; bases with no gene match: 2. This CDR3 contains 14 residues. DNA for the CDR3: TGCGCCAGCAGACGGGACAGGGGGAACACTGAAGCTTTCTTT. This encodes CASRRDRGNTEAFF. The variable domain in full, with the rest retrieved from reference TRBV5-1 and TRBJ1-1, is KAGVTQTPRYLIKTRGQQVTLSCSPISGHRSVSWYQQTPGQGLQFLFEYFSETQRNKGNFPGRFSGRQFSNSRSEMNVSTLELGDSALYLCASRRDRGNTEAFFGQGTRLTVV.

The chain combines TRBV28 with TRBJ1-1; TRBD1 is a possible D gene (5 bases). The V gene lost 4 bases and the J gene lost 0 bases, with 9 bases spanning the gap. Per the germline V gene, CDR1 is MDHEN and CDR2 is SYDVKM. The CDR3 spans 14 residues. The CDR3 here is CASSSGQLNTEAFF. The CDR3 nucleotides are TGTGCCAGCAGTTCGGGGCAGTTGAACACTGAAGCTTTCTTT. The variable domain in full, completed from reference TRBV28 and TRBJ1-1, reads DVKVTQSSRYLVKRTGEKVFLECVQDMDHENMFWYRQDPGLGLRLIYFSYDVKMKEKGDIPEGYSVSREKKERFSLILESASTNQTSMYLCASSSGQLNTEAFFGQGTRLTVV.

This clone was seen a single time. The rearrangement links TRBV29-1 to TRBJ1-3, with TRBD1 matching 8 bases. CDR3 length equals 16 residues. V lost 6 bases, J lost 3 bases, and 13 bases stayed unmatched. The germline gives CDR1 SQVTM, CDR2 ANQGSEA. CDR3 loop: CSVTSGKTGDGNTIYF. The CDR3 DNA reads as TGCAGCGTCACGTCCGGCAAGACAGGGGATGGAAACACCATATATTTT.

V gene TRBV27 combines with J gene TRBJ2-7; no definite D call. Germline V gene sequence: CDR1 MNHEY, CDR2 SMNVEV (reference sequence). Trimming took 7 bases from V and 0 from J, leaving 22 bases between them. The CDR3 length is 17 residues. CDR3 sequence reads: CASTPRPSYRSSYEQYF. Here the CDR3 DNA reads TGTGCCAGCACCCCCCGACCCAGCTATAGGAGCTCCTACGAGCAGTACTTC.

The rearrangement uses TRBV19 and TRBJ1-3; no clear D gene. The V gene lost 3 bases and the J gene lost 2 bases, with 11 bases spanning the gap. Germline-derived CDR1 and CDR2 are LNHDA and SQIVND (reference sequence). The CDR3 totals 15 residues. For the CDR3, the DNA is TGTGCCAGTAGTATTAGCAGGTCTCCTGGAAACACCATATATTTT. It codes for CASSISRSPGNTIYF. The complete variable domain, with remaining parts taken from reference TRBV19 and TRBJ1-3, reads DGGITQSPKYLFRKEGQNVTLSCEQNLNHDAMYWYRQDPGQGLRLIYYSQIVNDFQKGDIAEGYSVSREKKESFPLTVTSAQKNPTAFYLCASSISRSPGNTIYFGEGSWLTVV.

This clone was recorded only once. The rearrangement uses TRBV11-2 and TRBJ2-1; the match to TRBD1 covers 9 bases. This CDR3 spans 13 amino acids. V lost 4 bases to trimming and J lost 9 bases; unmatched junction nucleotides: 4. The germline gives CDR1 SGHAT, CDR2 FQNNGV. The CDR3 protein is CASSSGQGSEQFF. The DNA of the CDR3 is TGTGCCAGCAGCTCGGGACAGGGCTCTGAGCAGTTCTTC.

Only one count was recorded for this clone. The V and J genes are TRBV7-3 and TRBJ2-7; TRBD2 matches at 16 bases. The germline V gene encodes CDR1 SGHTA and CDR2 FQGTGA. V was pared by 5 bases and J by 7 bases, with 5 bases of the junction left unmatched. There are 15 residues in the CDR3. CDR3 amino acids: CASSPGTSGREEQYF. The CDR3 DNA reads as TGTGCCAGCAGCCCTGGGACTAGCGGGAGGGAAGAGCAGTACTTC.

The chain links TRBV11-2 to TRBJ2-7; TRBD1 or TRBD2 may be the D gene (5 bases each). V lost 6 bases, J lost 0 bases, and 12 bases lay in between. The CDR3 covers 14 residues. Germline CDR1 and CDR2: SGHAT and FQNNGV. Here the CDR3 DNA reads TGTGCCAGCAGGGTCGGAGGACACTCCTACGAGCAGTACTTC. This translates into CASRVGGHSYEQYF.

This chain joins TRBV27 and TRBJ1-1; D gene unclear. Trimming removed 11 bases from V and 3 bases from J, with 10 bases in between. The CDR3 totals 11 residues. The germline V gene has CDR1 MNHEY and CDR2 SMNVEV (reference sequence). Written as DNA, the CDR3 is TGTGCCGCCCGGCGGGACACTGAAGCTTTCTTT. This encodes CAARRDTEAFF.

This rearrangement joins TRBV7-9 to TRBJ2-5, with 8 bases lining up with TRBD1. Germline V gene lookup returns CDR1 SEHNR and CDR2 FQNEAQ (reference sequence). The CDR3 extends over 14 amino acids. V lost 0 bases to trimming and J lost 5 bases; unmatched junction nucleotides: 2. In DNA, the CDR3 is TGTGCCAGCAGCTTAGCCGGACAGGGTGAGACCCAGTACTTC. Amino acid sequence: CASSLAGQGETQYF.

This clone was seen only once. The rearrangement uses TRBV6-5 and TRBJ2-7; TRBD1 or TRBD2 may be the D gene (6 bases each). V was shortened by 6 bases and J by 3 bases, with 15 bases between the two germline ends. The CDR3 consists of 14 residues. Germline CDR1 reads MNHEY; CDR2 reads SVGAGI. The DNA for the CDR3 is TGTGCCAGCAGGAGGTCGGGGGCGAGCTACGAGCAGTACTTC. Translating gives CASRRSGASYEQYF.

The chain couples TRBV6-5 to TRBJ1-5; no clear D. The V end lost 7 bases, the J end lost 3 bases, and 10 bases lay between the germline ends. The CDR3 is 13 residues long. CDR1 and CDR2 from the germline V gene are MNHEY and SVGAGI. The CDR3 loop is CASTRGINQPQHF. The CDR3 bases are TGTGCCAGCACGAGAGGGATCAATCAGCCCCAGCATTTT.

The DNA for the CDR3 is TGTGCCAGCAGCATAGACGATCAGCCCCAGCATTTT. Amino acid sequence: CASSIDDQPQHF. The rearrangement joins TRBV5-6 to TRBJ1-5; D gene unclear. Germline CDR1 reads SGHDT; CDR2 reads YYEEEE. The CDR3 totals 12 residues. Deletions cut 4 bases from V and 5 bases from J, with 7 bases between.

V usage is TRBV11-3 and J usage is TRBJ2-2, with 7 bases that match TRBD2. The J segment lost 5 bases and the V segment lost 0 bases, leaving 3 bases of the junction unmatched. Per the germline V gene, CDR1 is SGHNT and CDR2 is YENEEA. The CDR3 totals 15 residues. The CDR3 DNA reads TGTGCCAGCAGCTTAGAGAGCGGGACTACCGGGGAGCTGTTTTTT. It specifies CASSLESGTTGELFF.

DNA of the CDR3: TGTGCCAGCAGCTTAGAACGGGGTGCTGAAGCTTTCTTT. Translation gives CASSLERGAEAFF. The rearrangement joins TRBV7-2 to TRBJ1-1; D is unresolved. The CDR3 is made up of 13 amino acids. V lost 1 base and J lost 6, with 9 bases in between. The germline V gene encodes CDR1 SGHTA and CDR2 FQGNSA.

The J gene is TRBJ2-7, the V gene TRBV7-2; D is ambiguous. V lost 5 bases to trimming and J lost 6 bases, with 11 bases between them. Germline CDR1 is SGHTA and CDR2 is FQGNSA. The CDR3 totals 12 residues. CDR3 residues: CASSLETLEQYF. The CDR3 DNA sequence: TGTGCCAGCAGCCTCGAGACGCTCGAGCAGTACTTC.

The rearrangement uses TRBV30 and TRBJ1-2; D call uncertain. CDR3 length: 12 amino acids. In germline, CDR1 is GTSNPN, CDR2 SVGIG (reference sequence). V was clipped by 4 bases and J by 2 bases, with 8 bases between them. CDR3 residues: CAWTWQNYGYTF. The CDR3 bases are TGTGCCTGGACGTGGCAGAACTATGGCTACACCTTC.

The J gene is TRBJ1-2, the V gene TRBV7-2; D not resolved. Germline V gene data show CDR1 as SGHTA and CDR2 as FQGNSA. V was clipped by 1 base and J by 3 bases, with 9 bases between them. This CDR3 comprises 14 residues. The CDR3 region is CASSLGWADYGYTF. The CDR3 nucleotides read TGTGCCAGCAGCTTAGGGTGGGCTGACTATGGCTACACCTTC.

For the CDR3, the DNA is TGTGCCAGCAGCCAAGTCCCCCAGGGCGGAACCAATCAGCCCCAGCATTTT. Translating gives CASSQVPQGGTNQPQHF. The chain recombines TRBV4-2 with TRBJ1-5; possible D gene TRBD1, 5 bases. CDR1 and CDR2 (germline): LGHNA, YNFKEQ. The CDR3 extends over 17 amino acids. Trimming stripped 1 base from V and 3 bases from J, with 16 bases between.

V usage is TRBV7-2 and J usage is TRBJ2-3; 8 positions match TRBD2. V dropped 2 bases and J dropped 4; count of bases not matched to a gene: 8. Germline V gene lookup returns CDR1 SGHTA and CDR2 FQGNSA. The CDR3 is made up of 16 amino acids. The CDR3 coding sequence is TGTGCCAGCAGCTTATCGGGCGGGGGGACGGCAGATACGCAGTATTTT. Its translation: CASSLSGGGTADTQYF.

This clone has a handful of counts. The rearrangement joins TRBV5-1 to TRBJ1-4; D gene ambiguous. V dropped 0 bases and J dropped 3 bases, with 9 bases sitting between them. In germline, CDR1 is SGHRS, CDR2 YFSETQ. This CDR3 has 15 residues. CDR3 loop: CASSLVGTSNEKLFF. The DNA of the CDR3 is TGCGCCAGCAGCTTGGTCGGCACCTCTAATGAAAAACTGTTTTTT.

The chain has TRBV5-4 and TRBJ2-3; no clear D gene. Germline V gene data show CDR1 as SGHNT and CDR2 as YYREEE (reference sequence). The CDR3 sequence is 12 residues long. Between the trimmed V and J ends, which lost 4 bases and 0 bases, there was a span of 3 bases. This CDR3 is CASSPSTDTQYF. CDR3 sequence (DNA): TGTGCCAGCAGCCCAAGCACAGATACGCAGTATTTT.

The V gene is TRBV7-9, the J gene TRBJ2-1; TRBD1 or TRBD2 may be the D gene (5 bases each). Trimming removed 0 bases from V and 8 bases from J, with 11 bases in between. In germline, CDR1 is SEHNR, CDR2 FQNEAQ (reference sequence). The CDR3 runs to 14 residues. The CDR3 nucleotides read TGTGCCAGCAGCTTAGCGGGACGCGGGCATGAGCAGTTCTTC. The encoded protein is CASSLAGRGHEQFF.

The rearrangement uses TRBV27 and TRBJ1-5, with unresolved D. V shed 3 bases and J shed 2 bases, with 14 bases lying between them. Germline V gene lookup returns CDR1 MNHEY and CDR2 SMNVEV (reference sequence). CDR3 length equals 16 residues. This CDR3 is CASSFGPSQGNQPQHF. The CDR3 DNA reads TGTGCCAGCAGTTTTGGCCCTAGCCAGGGCAATCAGCCCCAGCATTTT.